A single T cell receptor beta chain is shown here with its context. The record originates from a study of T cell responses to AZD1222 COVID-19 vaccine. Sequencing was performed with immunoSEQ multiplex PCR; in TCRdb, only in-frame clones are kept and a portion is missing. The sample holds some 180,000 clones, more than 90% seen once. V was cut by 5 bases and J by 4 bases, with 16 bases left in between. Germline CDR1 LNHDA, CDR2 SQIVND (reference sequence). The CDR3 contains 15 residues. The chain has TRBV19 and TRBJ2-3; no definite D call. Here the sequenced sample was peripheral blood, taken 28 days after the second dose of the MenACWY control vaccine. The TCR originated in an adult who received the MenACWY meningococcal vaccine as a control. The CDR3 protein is CASSLPGSRPDTQYF. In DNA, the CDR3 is TGTGCCAGTAGTCTCCCGGGTTCCCGACCAGATACGCAGTATTTT.